This TCR beta chain was obtained from a study of blood T cell repertoires in COVID-19. Overall study: The analysed material was cDNA or gDNA that came from T cells, B-cell-depleted T cells, or PBMCs.

Enrolled through a virtual design, the participants were between roughly 18 and 89 years of age and came from approximately 25 US areas. This CDR3 is built from 11 residues. The germline V and J ends were trimmed by 6 bases and 8 bases, with 8 bases remaining between them. Germline V gene lookup returns CDR1 ENHRY and CDR2 SYGVKD. The repertoire was sequenced with immunoSEQ multiplex PCR; TCRdb's copy has only in-frame clones and lacks some. Altogether 330,000 or so clones are present, roughly 90% being singletons, with the ten largest covering approximately 3%. The source material was PBMCs or T cells enriched from blood (not recorded which). The V and J genes are TRBV10-3 and TRBJ2-1; tentatively, D is TRBD2 (5 bases). The receptor was isolated from a woman aged 25 to 39 who had recovered from COVID-19. In DNA, the CDR3 is TGTGCCATCAGCCGGGGTTATGAGCAGTTCTTC. Amino acids: CAISRGYEQFF.